This is a list of T cell receptor beta chains from one sample in a study of cytomegalovirus exposure and HLA in healthy donors. The protocol was immunoSEQ multiplex PCR, while the TCRdb copy is restricted to in-frame clones and leaves out a portion. The sample totals 200,000 to 250,000 clones. Sequencing input: PBMCs. The origin of the receptors is a girl aged 2 to 10 in good health and CMV-seropositive. CDR3s include the opening cysteine and the closing phenylalanine or tryptophan. The D gene is left open where the match is weak.

>TRBJ2-1|TRBD1|TRBV25-1
TGTGCCAGCAGCCCCGCCCCCGGGACAGACAATGAGCAGTTCTTC
CASSPAPGTDNEQFF
>TRBJ2-1|-|TRBV5-1
TGCGCCAGCAGCTTGGGGGACTCGCACAATGAGCAGTTCTTC
CASSLGDSHNEQFF
>TRBJ2-1|-|TRBV28
TGTGCCAGCAGTCCTCCCTACAGAGAGCAGTTCTTC
CASSPPYREQFF
>TRBJ2-5|-|TRBV28
TGTGCCAGCAGTTGGGGGGGCGCCGGGAAAGAGACCCAGTACTTC
CASSWGGAGKETQYF
>TRBJ1-5|-|TRBV19
TGTGCCAGTAGTATAACAGGGCTAGGCAATCAGCCCCAGCATTTT
CASSITGLGNQPQHF
>TRBJ1-2|TRBD1|TRBV19
TGTGCCACTCATTCCCCCGACAGGGGAGATGGCTACACCTTC
CATHSPDRGDGYTF
>TRBJ2-2|-|TRBV4-2
TGTGCCAGCAGCCAAGATTTAGTCAGGGACACCGGGGAGCTGTTTTTT
CASSQDLVRDTGELFF
>TRBJ1-5|TRBD1|TRBV25-1
TGTGCCAGCAGTGCAGCAACTCGGGACAGGGCTAGCAATCAGCCCCAGCATTTT
CASSAATRDRASNQPQHF
>TRBJ1-1|TRBD1|TRBV29-1
TGCAGCGTTGCTTTTGACAGGGGGTACACTGAAGCTTTCTTT
CSVAFDRGYTEAFF
>TRBJ2-7|TRBD1|TRBV6-5
TGTGCCAGCAGTTTCGTCCAAACAGGGGGATACGAGCAGTACTTC
CASSFVQTGGYEQYF
>TRBJ2-7|TRBD1|TRBV5-8
TGTGCCAGCAGCTTGGACAGGGGAAGCGACGAGCAGTACTTC
CASSLDRGSDEQYF
>TRBJ1-1|TRBD1|TRBV10-3
TGTGCCCTGGTGACAGGGGCGAATGAAGCTTTCTTT
CALVTGANEAFF
>TRBJ2-5|-|TRBV7-9
TGTGCCAGCAGCTTTAAGGGAGCCCAAGAGACCCAGTACTTC
CASSFKGAQETQYF
>TRBJ2-2|-|TRBV7-9
TGTGCCAGCAGCTTACTCGGGTTACCCACCGGGGAGCTGTTTTTT
CASSLLGLPTGELFF
>TRBJ2-3|TRBD2|TRBV11-2
TGTGCCAGCAGCTTAAAGCTAGCGGGAGATCGGGGGGTTACGCAGTATTTT
CASSLKLAGDRGVTQYF
>TRBJ1-1|-|TRBV4-2
TGTGCCAGCAGCCAGTCCTCCTTAGGAGTTGAAGCTTTCTTT
CASSQSSLGVEAFF
>TRBJ2-7|TRBD1|TRBV2
TGTGCCAGCATTACGGACAGGACCTACGAGCAGTACTTC
CASITDRTYEQYF
>TRBJ2-1|TRBD2|TRBV29-1
TGCAGCGTTGCCACTAGCGGCTCCTACAATGAGCAGTTCTTC
CSVATSGSYNEQFF
>TRBJ2-3|TRBD2|TRBV7-9
TGTGCCAGCAGCTCCCTCGCGGGGGAGGGCGTAGATACGCAGTATTTT
CASSSLAGEGVDTQYF
>TRBJ1-5|TRBD1|TRBV2
TGTGCCAGCAGTTCGGACAGGGCCAATCAGCCCCAGCATTTT
CASSSDRANQPQHF
>TRBJ1-5|TRBD1|TRBV6-5
TGTGCCAGCAGTTTTCAGGGGGCGAATCAGCCCCAGCATTTT
CASSFQGANQPQHF
>TRBJ1-5|TRBD1|TRBV27
TGTGCCAGCCGGACAGGGGGCCAGCCCCAGCATTTT
CASRTGGQPQHF
>TRBJ2-5|TRBD1|TRBV6-5
TGTGCCAGCAGTTCACAGGACAGGGGGATTTGGGAGACCCAGTACTTC
CASSSQDRGIWETQYF
>TRBJ2-7|TRBD1|TRBV9
TGTGCCAGCAGCGCGCGGGACAGGACCTACGAGCAGTACTTC
CASSARDRTYEQYF
>TRBJ2-2|-|TRBV5-6
TGTGCCAGCAGCTTGGCCGAGACAGGGAACACCGGGGAGCTGTTTTTT
CASSLAETGNTGELFF
>TRBJ1-1|TRBD1|TRBV27
TGTGCCAGCAGTCCAAGGACAGGGGGCGTCTCTGAAGCTTTCTTT
CASSPRTGGVSEAFF
>TRBJ2-5|TRBD2|TRBV27
TGTGCCAGCAGCCCTCTTGCGGGAGGGCCGGATGAGACCCAGTACTTC
CASSPLAGGPDETQYF
>TRBJ2-2|-|TRBV29-1
TGCAGCGTCGATATCGGACAGCACACCGGGGAGCTGTTTTTT
CSVDIGQHTGELFF
>TRBJ2-1|-|TRBV5-4
TGTGCCAGCACCTTGCCCCAATACAATGAGCAGTTCTTC
CASTLPQYNEQFF
>TRBJ2-6|-|TRBV10-2
TGCGCCAGCAGTGACCCTTCGGGCGGGTCTCAAGGGGCCAACGTCCTGACTTTC
CASSDPSGGSQGANVLTF
>TRBJ2-7|-|TRBV28
TGTGCCAGTCTCGGAAGGGGCTACGAGCAGTACTTC
CASLGRGYEQYF
>TRBJ2-5|TRBD2|TRBV7-9
TGTGCCAGCAGCGCTGGGACTAGCGGGAGTAGTTGGGAGACCCAGTACTTC
CASSAGTSGSSWETQYF
>TRBJ1-5|TRBD1|TRBV7-2
TGTGCCAGCAGCTCAGGGGGTTTCAATCAGCCCCAGCATTTT
CASSSGGFNQPQHF
>TRBJ1-2|TRBD1|TRBV27
TGTGCCAGCAGTCAAACCTCCCTCGGGACAGAAGTGACCTGGGGCTACACCTTC
CASSQTSLGTEVTWGYTF
>TRBJ2-7|TRBD2|TRBV5-4
TGTGCCAGCAGCTTGATCGGAGAGCGGGAGGCCAACTTC
CASSLIGEREANF
>TRBJ2-1|-|TRBV11-2
TGTGCCAGCAGCTTAGATCGTAGTTATGAGCAGTTCTTC
CASSLDRSYEQFF
>TRBJ2-5|TRBD1|TRBV6-1
TGTGCCAGCAGTGAAGCCCTCCCGTGGGGACAGGGACGAGAGACCCAGTACTTC
CASSEALPWGQGRETQYF
>TRBJ2-7|-|TRBV2
TGTGCCAGCAGGGAGTTTCACTACGAGCAGTACTTC
CASREFHYEQYF
>TRBJ1-2|TRBD1|TRBV5-1
TGCGCCAGCGCCAGGGGGACAGGGGTTTGGAAAGGCTACACCTTC
CASARGTGVWKGYTF
>TRBJ2-2|TRBD1|TRBV5-4
TGTGCCAGCAGGCGGGACAGGGGCGTGACCGGGGAGCTGTTTTTT
CASRRDRGVTGELFF
>TRBJ2-5|TRBD1|TRBV2
TGTGCCAGCAGTGTCAGACAGGGCCAGCAGTACTTC
CASSVRQGQQYF
>TRBJ2-7|-|TRBV7-2
TGTGCCAGCAGCTTAAGTACGGCCGACACCTACGAGCAGTACTTC
CASSLSTADTYEQYF
>TRBJ2-3|-|TRBV7-6
TGTGCCAGCAGCTTAAGCGGGACACTTTTCACAGATACGCAGTATTTT
CASSLSGTLFTDTQYF
>TRBJ1-5|TRBD1|TRBV27
TGTGCCAGCAGTCCCGGGACAGGGTCTCAGCCCCAGCATTTT
CASSPGTGSQPQHF
>TRBJ2-7|-|TRBV2
TGTGCCAGCAGCGGGGGGGCAGGGGGATACGAGCAGTACTTC
CASSGGAGGYEQYF
>TRBJ1-5|-|TRBV7-8
TGTGCCAGCAGCTTATTCCGAGCAAGCAATCAGCCCCAGCATTTT
CASSLFRASNQPQHF
>TRBJ2-6|-|TRBV11-2
TGTGCCAGCAGCCGGACGGGCGGGAATCAGAGGTGGGTCCTGACTTTC
CASSRTGGNQRWVLTF
>TRBJ2-2|-|TRBV25-1
TGTGCCAGCAGTGACGCCAGGACGAACACCGGGGAGCTGTTTTTT
CASSDARTNTGELFF